Listed below are T cell receptor beta chains from one sample, sequenced in a study of blood T cells in healthy people across ages. TCRdb recomputed calls from the 5' RACE reads with MiXCR, one row per CDR3 protein. In the table there are 700,000 or so distinct CDR3 sequences, around two fifths of which are singletons. Sequencing was performed on blood. The receptors derive from a man older than 75 in good health. Both conserved end residues are part of each CDR3. D genes are given only for firm matches.

v_call,j_call,d_call,cdr3_aa
TRBV5-1,TRBJ1-1,.,CASSLAADRNTEAFF
TRBV6-1,TRBJ2-7,.,CASRLSYEQYF
TRBV5-1,TRBJ2-3,TRBD1,CASSWGQSYTDTQYF
TRBV18,TRBJ2-5,.,CTSSFLGRQETQYF
TRBV29-1,TRBJ2-1,TRBD1,CSVRQGASYNEQFF
TRBV15,TRBJ1-5,.,CATSGVGGKQPQHF
TRBV12-3/TRBV12-4,TRBJ2-7,TRBD2,CASRTSGGSMYEQYF
TRBV28,TRBJ2-5,TRBD1,CASSPNGQGQETQYF
TRBV11-2,TRBJ2-5,TRBD2,CASSPNGAGRAGKETQYF
TRBV27,TRBJ2-6,.,CASSGTAVSGANVLTF
TRBV20-1,TRBJ2-7,TRBD2,CSARDDRSGRAHEQYF
TRBV3-1,TRBJ1-1,.,CASSPPPAGHTEAFF
TRBV3-1,TRBJ2-6,TRBD1,CASSQRQGTFPGANVLTF
TRBV27,.,.,CASSPSGEMGEQYF
TRBV2,TRBJ2-2,TRBD2,CASSEASGSTGELFF
TRBV11-2,TRBJ2-3,TRBD2,CASSLDRREGPTDTQYF
TRBV9,TRBJ1-2,.,CASSRDDGYTF
TRBV30,TRBJ2-3,.,CAWSTSGLGTDTQYF
TRBV29-1,TRBJ1-1,.,CSALDSLGTEAFF
TRBV6-2/TRBV6-3,TRBJ2-2,.,CASSYAPYERLHTGELFF
TRBV11-2,TRBJ2-1,TRBD2,CASSLPSGGSSYNEQFF
TRBV7-2,TRBJ2-1,.,CASSDYQGVRPFF
TRBV3-1,TRBJ2-7,.,CASSQIRGTQYF
TRBV6-5,TRBJ1-6,.,CASSYSTRTNSPLHF
TRBV21-1,TRBJ1-2,.,CASSKGGQGTYGYTF
TRBV12-3/TRBV12-4,TRBJ2-3,TRBD2,CASSLGSGSGTETQYF
TRBV15,TRBJ2-6,.,CATSRDLGHQGPSGANVLTF
TRBV6-2/TRBV6-3,TRBJ2-3,TRBD1,CASSYRQGPTDTQYF
TRBV5-1,TRBJ2-7,.,CASSLTAGSYEQYF
TRBV20-1,TRBJ2-3,.,CSARGHTSTDTQYF
TRBV20-1,TRBJ1-5,.,CSASRGRFNQPQHF
TRBV7-2,TRBJ1-2,.,CASSSLGTSYGYTF
TRBV7-9,TRBJ2-5,TRBD1,CASSLTGTGGNEQYF
TRBV4-2,TRBJ2-5,TRBD2,CASSHSGLAGSETQYF
TRBV27,TRBJ2-5,TRBD2,CASSFYFASGTSGTQYF
TRBV29-1,TRBJ2-1,TRBD2,CSVSERLAGENEQFF
TRBV12-3/TRBV12-4,TRBJ2-1,TRBD1,CASRLTGDEQFF
TRBV20-1,TRBJ1-5,.,CSASRGDNQPQHF
TRBV4-1,TRBJ2-7,TRBD1,CASSRLGQLTYEQYF
TRBV6-5,TRBJ2-1,.,CASKGGSRREQFF
TRBV4-1,TRBJ2-1,TRBD2,CASSHDLGRGMGETQFF
TRBV6-6,TRBJ1-2,.,CASSDGGNYGYTF
TRBV4-3,TRBJ1-2,.,CASSQTLGQKSHYGYTF
TRBV6-5,TRBJ1-1,.,CASSPDLAEAFF
TRBV20-1,.,.,CSAPGLPRSRNEQYF